One sample yielded the 6 T cell receptor beta chains listed below, sequenced in a study of T-cell reconstitution after alpha-beta-depleted transplantation in children. TCRbeta library preparation incorporated unique molecular identifiers. One entry per CDR3 protein, called by TCRdb with MiXCR from the PCR reads. The data contain about 540,000 distinct CDR3 sequences, around 20% of them singletons. The sequences come from PBMCs from the stem cell graft donor, collected from the stem cell graft. The receptor set was obtained from a human donor who donated a stem cell graft to a child with acute lymphoblastic leukemia.

This clonotype was found a few times. The genes are TRBV6-1 and TRBJ2-7; 10 nucleotides line up with TRBD2. Germline V gene sequence: CDR1 MNHNS, CDR2 SASEGT. V lost 6 bases, J lost 0 bases, and 8 bases stayed unmatched. CDR3 length: 16 amino acids. CDR3 DNA: TGTGCCAGCAGACGAACCCTAGCGGGAGCCTCCTACGAGCAGTACTTC. This translates into CASRRTLAGASYEQYF.

This clonotype has only a few counts. V is TRBV2 and J is TRBJ2-7; 8 bases map to TRBD2. The germline V gene encodes CDR1 SNHLY and CDR2 FYNNEI. The V segment lost 8 bases and the J segment 4 bases; nucleotides outside the gene matches: 10. The CDR3 sequence is 14 residues long. The chain's CDR3 is CASGPGLVPYEQYF. CDR3 in DNA: TGTGCCAGCGGGCCGGGACTAGTTCCTTACGAGCAGTACTTC.

Turning to this clonotype: A junction end diverges from the germline sequence, so it may reflect a read error. V is TRBV20-1 and J is TRBJ2-3; perhaps D is TRBD1 or TRBD2 (5 bases each). In germline, CDR1 is DFQATT, CDR2 SNEGSKA (reference sequence). The CDR3 contains 13 residues. The CDR3 coding sequence is TGCAGTGCTAGGCCGGGGCCGACAGAAACGCAGTATTTT. Amino acids: CSARPGPTETQYF.

The V and J genes are TRBV11-1 and TRBJ2-1; 9 positions agree with TRBD2. V lost 10 bases, J lost 7 bases, and 8 bases stayed unmatched. In germline, CDR1 is SGHAT, CDR2 FQDESV (reference sequence). This CDR3 is built from 13 residues. CDR3 protein: CAIAPSGKNEQFF. The DNA of the CDR3 is TGTGCCATAGCGCCTAGCGGGAAGAATGAGCAGTTCTTC.

The chain combines TRBV6-2 or TRBV6-3 with TRBJ2-3; D may correspond to TRBD1 or TRBD2 (7 bases each). The germline V gene has CDR1 MNHEY and CDR2 SVGEGT. The CDR3 extends over 16 amino acids. Trimming took off 2 bases at V and 4 bases at J, with 16 bases between the two ends. The CDR3 nucleotides read TGTGCCAGCAGTTACACCCAGGGGGACTATCCAGATACGCAGTATTTT. It is translated as CASSYTQGDYPDTQYF.

Only a few counts were recorded for this clonotype. The chain uses TRBV10-2 and TRBJ1-2; D perhaps matches TRBD1 (5 bases). CDR1 WSHSY and CDR2 SAAADI come from the germline V gene. Trimming took off 8 bases at V and 6 bases at J, with 22 bases between the two ends. CDR3 length: 15 amino acids. The CDR3 sequence: CASDTDTFDPDGYTF. The CDR3 DNA follows: TGCGCCAGCGATACGGACACCTTCGATCCGGATGGCTACACCTTC.